Shown below are 32 T cell receptor beta chains from a single sample sequenced in a study of blood T cell repertoires in COVID-19. Only in-frame clones appear in the TCRdb table, and some are missing; sequencing was by immunoSEQ multiplex PCR. The sample holds about 130,000 clones; about four fifths are singletons and the top ten take 37%. The sample consisted of peripheral blood. The receptors here all came from a man aged 35 to 55 with active or convalescent COVID-19.

The chain has TRBV20-1 and TRBJ1-6; D is unclear. V was clipped by 5 bases and J by 7 bases, with 3 bases between them. Germline V gene lookup returns CDR1 DFQATT and CDR2 SNEGSKA (reference sequence). This CDR3 region has 10 residues. CDR3 sequence: CSALNSPLHF. CDR3 nucleotide sequence: TGCAGTGCTCTGAATTCACCCCTCCACTTT.

The chain carries TRBV20-1 and TRBJ1-1; D gene unclear. This CDR3 region has 10 residues. Trimming took 7 bases from V and 5 from J, leaving 8 bases between them. Germline loops: CDR1 DFQATT, CDR2 SNEGSKA (reference sequence). The CDR3 nucleotides read TGCAGTGTAACGGGGACTGAAGCTTTCTTT. It is translated as CSVTGTEAFF.

The chain has TRBV24-1 and TRBJ2-3, with no clear D. Trimming took off 5 bases at V and 0 bases at J, with 5 bases between the two ends. This CDR3 has 13 amino acids. The germline gives CDR1 KGHDR, CDR2 SFDVKD. The CDR3 loop is CATSGPSTDTQYF. The CDR3 DNA reads TGTGCCACCAGTGGGCCAAGCACAGATACGCAGTATTTT.

The genes are TRBV5-1 and TRBJ1-4; 7 bases match TRBD1. The CDR3 extends over 15 amino acids. Looked up from germline, CDR1 is SGHRS and CDR2 is YFSETQ. The trim removed 4 bases at V and 7 bases at J, leaving 10 bases unmatched. The CDR3 sequence: CASSGSGTEGEKLFF. CDR3 coding DNA: TGCGCCAGCAGCGGTTCCGGGACAGAAGGTGAAAAACTGTTTTTT.

This clone appeared a few times. The chain's CDR3 is CASSRTTIEQYF. CDR3 in DNA: TGTGCCAGCAGTAGGACAACAATCGAGCAGTACTTC. V is TRBV2 and J is TRBJ2-7, with D tentatively TRBD1 (5 bases). Trimming shortened V by 5 bases and J by 6 bases, and 11 bases separated the two germline ends. In germline, CDR1 is SNHLY, CDR2 FYNNEI. The CDR3 loop spans 12 amino acids.

This clone was found a few times. This chain links TRBV3-1 (or the pseudogene TRBV3-2) with TRBJ2-2; no clear D gene. Germline V gene sequence: CDR1 LGHDT, CDR2 YNNKEL (reference sequence). The CDR3 totals 13 residues. The ends were cut back, 0 bases at V and 7 bases at J, with 6 bases in the middle. This chain's CDR3 is CASSQDPGGELFF. DNA of the CDR3: TGTGCCAGCAGCCAAGATCCGGGCGGGGAGCTGTTTTTT.

This clone was observed a few times. The chain employs TRBV6-5 and TRBJ1-5; tentative D call: TRBD1 (6 bases). CDR1 is MNHEY and CDR2 is SVGAGI in the germline V gene. The CDR3 runs to 11 residues. V lost 10 bases to trimming and J lost 4 bases, with 8 bases between them. The chain's CDR3 is CATGVNQPQHF. CDR3 bases: TGTGCCACAGGGGTTAATCAGCCCCAGCATTTT.

The chain is built from TRBV2 and TRBJ1-5, with D hard to call. V dropped 8 bases and J dropped 0 bases, with 14 bases sitting between them. The germline gives CDR1 SNHLY, CDR2 FYNNEI. The CDR3 loop spans 15 amino acids. The CDR3 is CASHEGPGSNQPQHF. CDR3 nucleotide sequence: TGTGCCAGCCACGAGGGTCCCGGTAGCAATCAGCCCCAGCATTTT.

The rearrangement links TRBV7-9 to TRBJ1-1; 7 bases agree with TRBD1. Germline loops: CDR1 SEHNR, CDR2 FQNEAQ (reference sequence). V was clipped by 5 bases and J by 8 bases; unmatched bases: 2. The CDR3 extends over 11 amino acids. As DNA, the CDR3 is TGTGCCAGCAGCCGACAGGGCGAAGCTTTCTTT. Protein product: CASSRQGEAFF.

As DNA, the CDR3 is TGTGCCTGGGGTGGAGGGGCCGGTCAGCCCCAGCATTTT. This sequence encodes CAWGGGAGQPQHF. The chain employs TRBV30 and TRBJ1-5; tentative D call: TRBD1 (5 bases). CDR3 length: 13 amino acids. Deletions cut 5 bases from V and 6 bases from J, with 14 bases between. Germline V gives CDR1 GTSNPN, CDR2 SVGIG (reference sequence). Full variable domain (outside the CDR3, taken from reference TRBV30 and TRBJ1-5): SQTIHQWPATLVQPVGSPLSLECTVEGTSNPNLYWYRQAAGRGLQLLFYSVGIGQISSEVPQNLSASRPQDRQFILSSKKLLLSDSGFYLCAWGGGAGQPQHFGDGTRLSIL.

V usage is TRBV6-5 and J usage is TRBJ1-5, with D possibly matching TRBD1 (5 bases). V lost 5 bases and J 7 bases, leaving 15 bases between the germline ends. The germline gives CDR1 MNHEY, CDR2 SVGAGI. The CDR3 covers 14 residues. CDR3 coding DNA: TGTGCCAGCAGTCCCGTGGGGGGGTCGCAGCCCCAGCATTTT. Translated: CASSPVGGSQPQHF.

The rearrangement joins TRBV30 to TRBJ1-1, with 9 positions matching TRBD1. CDR1 is GTSNPN and CDR2 is SVGIG in the germline V gene (reference sequence). The V gene end was trimmed by 2 bases and the J gene end by 3 bases; junction bases not matched to a gene: 4. The length of the CDR3 is 14 residues. The CDR3 loop is CAWSLRDRDTEAFF. In DNA form, the CDR3 reads TGTGCCTGGAGTTTACGGGACAGGGACACTGAAGCTTTCTTT.

The J gene is TRBJ2-7, the V gene TRBV27; 7 bases agree with TRBD2. Germline values: CDR1 MNHEY, CDR2 SMNVEV (reference sequence). The trim removed 3 bases at V and 6 bases at J, leaving 2 bases unmatched. The CDR3 covers 12 residues. The CDR3: CASSFGGGEQYF. The CDR3 DNA is TGTGCCAGCAGTTTTGGCGGGGGCGAGCAGTACTTC.

The V call is TRBV10-2, the J call TRBJ1-4; D is uncertain. Trimming cost V 5 bases and J 3 bases, with 10 bases left between them. This CDR3 is built from 14 residues. Per the germline V gene, CDR1 is WSHSY and CDR2 is SAAADI. CDR3 bases: TGCGCCAGCAGTACCGACACTTCTAATGAAAAACTGTTTTTT. Amino acids: CASSTDTSNEKLFF.

This rearrangement joins TRBV29-1 to TRBJ1-1; tentatively, D is TRBD1 (6 bases). CDR1 and CDR2 from the germline V gene are SQVTM and ANQGSEA. V gave up 6 bases and J gave up 4 bases, with 15 bases separating them. The CDR3 is made up of 13 amino acids. The chain's CDR3 is CSVDRPGSTEAFF. CDR3 DNA sequence: TGCAGCGTCGACAGGCCAGGGTCCACTGAAGCTTTCTTT. The variable domain in full, with the rest retrieved from reference TRBV29-1 and TRBJ1-1, is SAVISQKPSRDICQRGTSLTIQCQVDSQVTMMFWYRQQPGQSLTLIATANQGSEATYESGFVIDKFPISRPNLTFSTLTVSNMSPEDSSIYLCSVDRPGSTEAFFGQGTRLTVV.

The V and J genes are TRBV2 and TRBJ2-2; tentatively, D is TRBD2 (5 bases). V lost 6 bases and J lost 5, with 16 bases in between. The CDR3 has 15 amino acids. The V gene's germline CDR1 is SNHLY and CDR2 FYNNEI. CDR3: CASRILVGNTGELFF. CDR3 DNA: TGTGCCAGCAGGATACTAGTCGGAAATACCGGGGAGCTGTTTTTT.

This CDR3 reads CASSQDREGDRGAKNIQYF. The CDR3 nucleotides read TGCGCCAGCAGCCAAGATCGGGAGGGCGACCGTGGGGCCAAAAACATTCAGTACTTC. The rearrangement joins TRBV4-1 to TRBJ2-4, with TRBD2 matching over 8 bases. Per the germline V gene, CDR1 is MGHRA and CDR2 is YSYEKL. This CDR3 has 19 amino acids. The ends lost 0 bases at V and 1 base at J; junction bases unmatched: 11.

The V call is TRBV5-5, the J call TRBJ2-7; 9 bases are a match to TRBD1. Trimming at V came to 2 bases and at J to 6 bases, leaving 3 bases not matched to a gene. CDR1 is SGHKS and CDR2 is YYEKEE in the germline V gene (reference sequence). The CDR3 contains 13 residues. This CDR3 is CASSLQGAREQYF. CDR3 in DNA: TGTGCCAGCAGCTTACAGGGGGCCCGCGAGCAGTACTTC. Looking up the rest from reference TRBV5-5 and TRBJ2-7 gives the full variable domain: DAGVTQSPTHLIKTRGQQVTLRCSPISGHKSVSWYQQVLGQGPQFIFQYYEKEERGRGNFPDRFSARQFPNYSSELNVNALLLGDSALYLCASSLQGAREQYFGPGTRLTVT.

The rearrangement joins TRBV5-1 to TRBJ2-3, with D perhaps matching TRBD2 (6 bases). This CDR3 is 16 amino acids long. The V gene's germline CDR1 is SGHRS and CDR2 YFSETQ. V dropped 7 bases and J dropped 0 bases, with 18 bases sitting between them. CDR3 DNA: TGCGCCAGCGCCTCCGGGAGCGGACCTAGCACAGATACGCAGTATTTT. Amino acids: CASASGSGPSTDTQYF. The full variable domain, its missing parts supplied by reference TRBV5-1 and TRBJ2-3, is KAGVTQTPRYLIKTRGQQVTLSCSPISGHRSVSWYQQTPGQGLQFLFEYFSETQRNKGNFPGRFSGRQFSNSRSEMNVSTLELGDSALYLCASASGSGPSTDTQYFGPGTRLTVL.

J is TRBJ1-1 and V is TRBV4-1; TRBD1 matches at 10 bases. The CDR3 consists of 16 residues. V lost 3 bases and J lost 1; bases outside the gene matches: 5. Germline V CDR1 and CDR2: MGHRA, YSYEKL. CDR3 sequence (DNA): TGCGCCAGCAGCCATCCGGACAGGGGGAAGAACACTGAAGCTTTCTTT. Amino acids: CASSHPDRGKNTEAFF.

The genes are TRBV11-2 and TRBJ2-7; TRBD2 matches 8 bases. Germline trimming cut 6 bases from V and 7 bases from J; bases unmatched to any gene: 11. Germline V CDR1 and CDR2: SGHAT, FQNNGV. There are 14 residues in the CDR3. The CDR3 region is CASSPPGGPSEQYF. The CDR3 bases are TGTGCCAGCAGTCCCCCGGGAGGGCCGTCTGAGCAGTACTTC. The full variable domain, with the rest looked up from reference TRBV11-2 and TRBJ2-7, is EAGVAQSPRYKIIEKRQSVAFWCNPISGHATLYWYQQILGQGPKLLIQFQNNGVVDDSQLPKDRFSAERLKGVDSTLKIQPAKLEDSAVYLCASSPPGGPSEQYFGPGTRLTVT.

The J gene is TRBJ1-4, the V gene TRBV18, with TRBD1 as a possible D gene (6 bases). The V end lost 6 bases, the J end lost 8 bases, and 19 bases lay between the germline ends. Germline-derived CDR1 and CDR2 are KGHSH and LQKENI. The CDR3 has 15 amino acids. CDR3 protein: CASSATQGQYEKLFF. The CDR3 coding sequence is TGTGCCAGCTCCGCAACTCAGGGACAATACGAAAAACTGTTTTTT.

V is TRBV7-9 and J is TRBJ2-7; weak D call: TRBD1 (6 bases). The germline gives CDR1 SEHNR, CDR2 FQNEAQ (reference sequence). This CDR3 contains 14 residues. The V end was cut by 4 bases, the J end by 1 base, with 11 bases between. The CDR3 loop reads CASSSRGNSYEQYF. CDR3 DNA sequence: TGTGCCAGCAGCTCAAGGGGGAATTCCTACGAGCAGTACTTC.

This chain uses TRBV18 with TRBJ2-5, with 12 bases lining up with TRBD2. J lost 4 bases, V lost 6 bases, and 3 bases had no gene match. The length of the CDR3 is 14 residues. Germline V gene lookup returns CDR1 KGHSH and CDR2 LQKENI. The CDR3 spells CASSELAGGETQYF. The CDR3 nucleotides read TGTGCCAGCTCGGAACTAGCGGGGGGAGAGACCCAGTACTTC.

This clone appeared once. The chain has TRBV5-1 and TRBJ2-3, with TRBD2 matching over 8 bases. The CDR3 length is 15 residues. The germline CDR1 and CDR2 sequences are SGHRS and YFSETQ. V lost 2 bases to trimming and J lost 5 bases; unmatched junction nucleotides: 7. The CDR3 nucleotides are TGCGCCAGCAGCTTTAGCGGGAAGAGAGGAGATACGCAGTATTTT. This encodes CASSFSGKRGDTQYF.

V and J are TRBV6-6 and TRBJ2-3, with 7 bases aligning to TRBD2. Looked up from germline, CDR1 is MNHNY and CDR2 is SVGAGI (reference sequence). The CDR3 is made up of 15 amino acids. V was pared by 4 bases and J by 2 bases, with 6 bases of the junction left unmatched. CDR3 loop: CASSSGLPFTDTQYF. CDR3 coding DNA: TGTGCCAGCAGTTCGGGACTACCTTTCACAGATACGCAGTATTTT.

The V gene is TRBV18, the J gene TRBJ2-3, with 11 bases identical to TRBD2. Germline CDR1 is KGHSH and CDR2 is LQKENI. The V segment lost 2 bases and the J segment 5 bases; nucleotides outside the gene matches: 9. The CDR3 has 17 residues. Written as DNA, the CDR3 is TGTGCCAGCTCACCAGTTGGGACTAGCGGACTAAGAGATACGCAGTATTTT. It is translated as CASSPVGTSGLRDTQYF.

This chain links TRBV6-4 with TRBJ2-2; 8 positions agree with TRBD2. With 3 bases clipped from V and 3 bases from J, the junction kept 0 bases outside the gene matches. The CDR3 sequence is 14 residues long. Germline V CDR1 and CDR2: MRHNA, SNTAGT. CDR3 amino acids: CASSEAGDTGELFF. CDR3 sequence (DNA): TGTGCCAGCAGTGAAGCGGGAGACACCGGGGAGCTGTTTTTT.

The chain employs TRBV14 and TRBJ2-3, with 12 positions matching TRBD2. Germline CDR1 reads SGHDN; CDR2 reads FVKESK. Losses at the gene ends were 4 bases for V and 8 bases for J; bases not matched to a gene: 4. This CDR3 contains 14 residues. Here the CDR3 DNA reads TGTGCCAGCAGCCCCCTAGCGGGGGGGCCTACGCAGTATTTT. It specifies CASSPLAGGPTQYF. Variable domain in full (rest from reference TRBV14 and TRBJ2-3): EAGVTQFPSHSVIEKGQTVTLRCDPISGHDNLYWYRRVMGKEIKFLLHFVKESKQDESGMPNNRFLAERTGGTYSTLKVQPAELEDSGVYFCASSPLAGGPTQYFGPGTRLTVL.

This chain links TRBV29-1 with TRBJ2-7; the match to TRBD1 covers 7 bases. The V segment lost 0 bases and the J segment 7 bases; nucleotides outside the gene matches: 6. This CDR3 is 13 amino acids long. Looked up from germline, CDR1 is SQVTM and CDR2 is ANQGSEA. The CDR3 spells CSVEETGTSEQYF. Written as DNA, the CDR3 is TGCAGCGTTGAAGAGACAGGGACGTCTGAGCAGTACTTC.

This clone has only a few counts. J is TRBJ2-5 and V is TRBV18, with D perhaps matching TRBD1 (6 bases). V was cut by 3 bases and J by 4 bases, with 9 bases left in between. This CDR3 has 13 residues. Germline V gene lookup returns CDR1 KGHSH and CDR2 LQKENI. As DNA, the CDR3 is TGTGCCAGCTCACCGGACAGACCAGAGACCCAGTACTTC. This codes for CASSPDRPETQYF.

J is TRBJ2-7 and V is TRBV19, with TRBD1 as a possible D gene (6 bases). CDR1 is LNHDA and CDR2 is SQIVND in the germline V gene (reference sequence). The CDR3 totals 17 residues. V gave up 4 bases and J gave up 0 bases, with 19 bases separating them. CDR3 region: CASSNIAQGRGSYEQYF. For the CDR3, the DNA is TGTGCCAGTAGTAATATCGCCCAGGGGAGAGGCTCCTACGAGCAGTACTTC. Looking up the rest from reference TRBV19 and TRBJ2-7 gives the full variable domain: DGGITQSPKYLFRKEGQNVTLSCEQNLNHDAMYWYRQDPGQGLRLIYYSQIVNDFQKGDIAEGYSVSREKKESFPLTVTSAQKNPTAFYLCASSNIAQGRGSYEQYFGPGTRLTVT.